The 22 T cell receptor beta chains listed next were all sequenced from one sample in a study of control samples from healthy donors and cancer patients. Generated by immunoSEQ multiplex PCR, the TCRdb table keeps only in-frame clones and is missing some. The repertoire holds about 98,000 clones, with around three quarters as singletons. The sample comprised blood. The source of these receptors is a woman in her thirties in good health.

The chain is built from TRBV3-1 (or the pseudogene TRBV3-2) and TRBJ2-3; D is perhaps TRBD1 (5 bases). The CDR3 contains 15 residues. CDR1 and CDR2 from the germline V gene are LGHDT and YNNKEL (reference sequence). Trimming removed 0 bases at V and 4 bases at J, with 11 bases between. Written as DNA, the CDR3 is TGTGCCAGCAGCCAAGATAAAGGGGTTCCAGATACGCAGTATTTT. As protein: CASSQDKGVPDTQYF.

This clone occurred once. This CDR3 is CAIGLEGTTQYF. In DNA, the CDR3 is TGTGCCATCGGTCTTGAGGGTACGACCCAGTACTTC. The J gene is TRBJ2-5, the V gene TRBV10-3; maybe TRBD2 (5 bases). The CDR3 contains 12 residues. Deletions cut 8 bases from V and 7 bases from J, with 14 bases between. Germline CDR1 and CDR2: ENHRY and SYGVKD.

The chain recombines TRBV9 with TRBJ2-7, with 8 bases fitting TRBD2. The CDR3 contains 15 residues. V lost 4 bases and J lost 4; bases outside the gene matches: 10. CDR1 and CDR2 from the germline V gene are SGDLS and YYNGEE. CDR3: CASSLKPGLGYEQYF. For the CDR3, the DNA is TGTGCCAGCAGCCTAAAGCCGGGACTAGGGTACGAGCAGTACTTC.

This clone was counted once. This chain links TRBV6-2 or TRBV6-3 with TRBJ1-2; D is perhaps TRBD1 (5 bases). Looked up from germline, CDR1 is MNHEY and CDR2 is SVGEGT. Trimming removed 4 bases at V and 6 bases at J, with 21 bases between. This CDR3 is 16 amino acids long. CDR3 in DNA: TGTGCCAGCAGTTCCTCGGGACTCCAAGCAACGGATGGCTACACCTTC. Its translation: CASSSSGLQATDGYTF.

Here the CDR3 reads CASSDVGIQGYYGYTF. The CDR3 DNA follows: TGTGCCAGCTCAGACGTGGGGATACAGGGCTACTATGGCTACACCTTC. The chain carries TRBV2 and TRBJ1-2, with a possible D match to TRBD1 (6 bases). The CDR3 has 16 residues. Germline-derived CDR1 and CDR2 are SNHLY and FYNNEI. Trimming cost V 8 bases and J 3 bases, with 22 bases left between them.

The genes are TRBV15 and TRBJ1-2; a possible D gene is TRBD1 (6 bases). V shed 5 bases and J shed 10 bases, with 17 bases lying between them. The CDR3 consists of 13 residues. Germline V gives CDR1 LNHNV, CDR2 YYDKDF (reference sequence). The CDR3 DNA reads as TGTGCCACCAGCCCGGACAGTGAGATAGCCTACACCTTC. This codes for CATSPDSEIAYTF.

This chain links TRBV6-6 with TRBJ1-1; no firm D call. This CDR3 is built from 11 residues. Trimming stripped 2 bases from V and 7 bases from J, with 5 bases between. Per germline, CDR1 MNHNY and CDR2 SVGAGI (reference sequence). CDR3 amino acids: CASSYAGEAFF. The DNA of the CDR3 is TGTGCCAGCAGTTACGCAGGTGAAGCTTTCTTT.

The chain is built from TRBV3-1 (or the pseudogene TRBV3-2) and TRBJ1-2, with D unresolved. Germline loops: CDR1 LGHDT, CDR2 YNNKEL (reference sequence). The CDR3 extends over 14 amino acids. Between the trimmed V and J ends, which lost 0 bases and 4 bases, there was a span of 9 bases. CDR3: CASSQDFLGYGYTF. The CDR3 DNA reads as TGTGCCAGCAGCCAAGATTTTTTGGGCTATGGCTACACCTTC.

As for this clone: The junction does not match germline at one end; this may be a read error. This CDR3 is CSVEDPARSF. CDR3 DNA sequence: TGCAGCGTCGAGGACCCCGCGAGGAGTTTC. The chain carries TRBV29-1 and TRBJ1-2; D unclear. The CDR3 runs 10 residues. The germline gives CDR1 SQVTM, CDR2 ANQGSEA.

The V and J genes are TRBV29-1 and TRBJ2-1, with 8 positions matching TRBD1. The CDR3 is 12 amino acids. Germline CDR1 is SQVTM and CDR2 is ANQGSEA. The CDR3 DNA is TGCATGGTGGACAGGGATTACAATGAGCAGTTCTTC. Translation gives CMVDRDYNEQFF.

Comment on this clone: Other DNA variants within this sample encode the same CDR3. The chain uses TRBV10-1 and TRBJ1-1; no reliable D call. CDR3 length: 13 residues. Looked up from germline, CDR1 is WNHNN and CDR2 is SYGVQD (reference sequence). Between the trimmed V and J ends, which lost 3 bases and 2 bases, there was a span of 7 bases. The CDR3 DNA reads as TGCGCCAGCAGTGACCGGAGAAACACTGAAGCTTTCTTT. Amino acids: CASSDRRNTEAFF.

V and J are TRBV3-1 (or the pseudogene TRBV3-2) and TRBJ1-3, with 11 bases aligning to TRBD1. The V segment lost 1 base and the J segment 1 base; nucleotides outside the gene matches: 6. CDR1 and CDR2 (germline): LGHDT, YNNKEL (reference sequence). The CDR3 spans 18 residues. DNA of the CDR3: TGTGCCAGCAGCCAAGGCTGGACAGGGGGCGCTTCTGGAAACACCATATATTTT. Translated, it gives CASSQGWTGGASGNTIYF.

V is TRBV12-5 and J is TRBJ1-5; possibly TRBD1 for D (6 bases). The CDR3 consists of 16 residues. V lost 4 bases and J 4 bases, leaving 17 bases between the germline ends. The germline V gene encodes CDR1 LGHNT and CDR2 FRNRAP. The CDR3 DNA sequence: TGTGCTAGTGGTTCTCAACGGGCAGGGGATAATCAGCCCCAGCATTTT. This translates into CASGSQRAGDNQPQHF.

The chain carries TRBV6-5 and TRBJ1-5, with D tentatively TRBD1 (5 bases). The CDR3 has 15 residues. V gave up 6 bases and J gave up 6 bases, with 18 bases separating them. Germline CDR1 MNHEY, CDR2 SVGAGI. The CDR3 loop is CASSFSGGSGQPQHF. The CDR3 region has the DNA TGTGCCAGCAGCTTTTCTGGGGGTTCGGGTCAGCCCCAGCATTTT.

V and J are TRBV4-3 and TRBJ2-1; D is possibly TRBD2 (7 bases). V was cut by 0 bases and J by 4 bases, with 16 bases left in between. CDR3 length: 17 residues. Germline V lookup: CDR1 LGHNA, CDR2 YSLEER. The CDR3 sequence: CASSQDDGGGLYNEQFF. The DNA of the CDR3 is TGCGCCAGCAGCCAAGATGATGGGGGGGGCCTTTACAATGAGCAGTTCTTC.

The rearrangement uses TRBV12-5 and TRBJ2-1; no clear D. The CDR3 is 14 amino acids. Germline lookup yields CDR1 LGHNT and CDR2 FRNRAP. V was shortened by 1 base and J by 2 bases, with 6 bases between the two germline ends. CDR3 loop: CASGLGQTYNEQFF. The DNA of the CDR3 is TGTGCTAGTGGTTTGGGTCAAACCTACAATGAGCAGTTCTTC.

The V and J genes are TRBV9 and TRBJ2-3; 8 nucleotides agree with TRBD1. CDR3 size: 12 residues. CDR1 is SGDLS and CDR2 is YYNGEE in the germline V gene. V shed 4 bases and J 9 bases; nucleotides not matched to a gene: 4. The CDR3 DNA reads as TGTGCCAGCAGCTTGACAGGGGAGACGCAGTATTTT. This sequence encodes CASSLTGETQYF.

The chain combines TRBV5-6 with TRBJ1-2; possible D gene TRBD1, 5 bases. Trimming pared 4 bases from V and 5 bases from J, leaving 24 bases between. The CDR3 consists of 17 residues. The germline V gene encodes CDR1 SGHDT and CDR2 YYEEEE. CDR3 bases: TGTGCCAGCAGCGAATCAGGGAGCACGGAGATTTATTATGGCTACACCTTC. Encoded protein: CASSESGSTEIYYGYTF.

This chain connects TRBV6-1 to TRBJ1-1; 11 bases agree with TRBD1. CDR1 is MNHNS and CDR2 is SASEGT in the germline V gene. Losses at the gene ends were 3 bases for V and 4 bases for J; bases not matched to a gene: 1. This CDR3 has 14 amino acids. The CDR3 here is CASSDGTGGTEAFF. The CDR3 coding sequence is TGTGCCAGCAGTGACGGGACAGGGGGCACTGAAGCTTTCTTT.

This clone was seen ten or more times. This rearrangement joins TRBV5-1 to TRBJ2-2; tentatively, D is TRBD1 (6 bases). Trimming pared 3 bases from V and 6 bases from J, leaving 9 bases between. CDR3 length equals 13 residues. The germline CDR1 and CDR2 sequences are SGHRS and YFSETQ. CDR3 residues: CASSYTGSGELFF. Here the CDR3 DNA reads TGCGCCAGCAGCTATACAGGGTCCGGGGAGCTGTTTTTT.

This chain links TRBV7-8 with TRBJ2-1, with 8 bases fitting TRBD2. The CDR3 spans 16 residues. The ends lost 1 base at V and 9 bases at J; junction bases unmatched: 11. The V gene's germline CDR1 is SGHVS and CDR2 FQNEAQ. The CDR3 coding sequence is TGTGCCAGCAGCTTAGAAAACGGGGGGGCAGGCAGTGAGCAGTTCTTC. It specifies CASSLENGGAGSEQFF.

The chain joins TRBV29-1 to TRBJ2-5; D gene unclear. Germline V lookup: CDR1 SQVTM, CDR2 ANQGSEA. CDR3 size: 12 residues. The ends were cut back, 3 bases at V and 1 base at J, with 6 bases in the middle. The CDR3 loop reads CSVDLAQETQYF. The CDR3, as DNA: TGCAGCGTTGACCTGGCCCAAGAGACCCAGTACTTC.